This T cell receptor (beta chain) comes out of a study of Ad26.COV2.S vaccination and SARS-CoV-2 variants (dated by TCRdb to the early 2020s). For the wider study: Vaccine-arm donors were drawn from COV1001, a multicentre, randomized, double-blind, placebo-controlled phase I-IIa trial of Ad26.COV2.S in healthy adults. Sequencing of the TCRbeta repertoire served to evaluate the specificity and breadth of SARS-CoV-2-reactive T cell receptors following Ad26.COV2.S vaccination. Throughout the experiments and outcome assessment, investigators stayed blinded to trial group allocation. Trial participants were randomized into five groups of five: low-dose or high-dose Ad26.COV2.S given once or twice, or placebo on both occasions. A total of some 30 samples were included in the TCR-sequenced set, comprising around 20 Ad26.COV2.S vaccine recipients, 5 placebo recipients and 8 SARS-CoV-2 convalescent individuals. Ad26.COV2.S was administered intramuscularly at 5 x 10^10 or 1 x 10^11 viral particles, either as a single shot or as two shots given 56 days apart. Results and caveats for the whole study, not just this receptor: Higher spike-specific TCR breadth was observed in Ad26.COV2.S recipients than in placebo recipients (P = 0.0014). Vaccine and placebo recipients had comparable non-spike TCR breadth, which fits with the vaccine containing only spike. After vaccination, substantial breadth of spike-specific CD8+ and CD4+ T cell responses was reported. The study was not powered to compare responses between vaccine doses or regimens. According to the authors, total T cell responses may have been underestimated by the TCR breadth and depth analyses.

The immunoSEQ Assay was the method used to sequence TCRbeta CDR3 regions. After extraction, genomic DNA underwent amplification by bias-controlled multiplex PCR, followed by high-throughput sequencing. Under the source paper's analysis protocol: To quantify the absolute abundance of every unique TCRbeta CDR3 region, sequences were collapsed and filtered. T cell fraction was estimated by normalization of TCRbeta template counts to usable DNA, with usable DNA being measured through amplification of reference genes present in all nucleated cells. Repertoire TCRs were annotated as SARS-CoV-2-specific by exact matching of V gene, CDR3 amino acid sequence and J gene to a known reactive TCR set. MIRA supplied the reference SARS-CoV-2 TCR set, which was filtered for enrichment in COVID-19-positive ImmuneCODE repertoires so that public or cross-reactive TCRs were removed. Based on the MIRA antigens, annotated TCRs were further analysed at the level of specific ORF or position within ORF. Breadth was defined as annotated unique rearrangements over total unique productive rearrangements; depth was the summed frequency of those rearrangements. Group comparisons of TCR breadth used two-sided Wilcoxon rank-sum tests. TCRdb stores this immuneACCESS table with in-frame sequences only. Part of the clones is absent; in the studies checked, under half of the shortfall reflects unresolved V genes, and no reason is known for the rest. Clonal size and the V and J genes are those of that table, whereas D and trimming came from the DNA. In this sample the table shows about 680,000 clones, about 89% of which occur a single time. The top ten constitute roughly 1.5% of the sample.

This clone was counted once. The target of this receptor is not known. Base qualities are not at hand, and no much larger clone is one base apart. Trimming leaves V shorter by 2 bases and J shorter by 1 base, with the junction holding 3 bases beyond the gene matches. Measured from the cysteine to the phenylalanine, the CDR3 is 15 residues long. CDR3 DNA only is kept here, 45 bases in frame from base 1. The germline V gene (reference sequence) specifies SGHNT as CDR1 and YYREEE as CDR2. The sample's treatment or condition label, decoded: 15 to 20 received Ad26.COV2.S at low or high dose, single or two shots; about 5 received placebo; per-sample allocation not given. Repertoires of vaccine and placebo recipients were sequenced from samples collected on day 63 after the first injection. Cohort 1b enrolled about two dozen adults aged 18-55 years at a single site in Boston, USA, between 29 July and 7 August 2020. As a vaccine, Ad26.COV2.S was a replication-incompetent adenovirus type 26 vector that expressed a prefusion-stabilized SARS-CoV-2 spike protein derived from the original Wuhan strain.

This TCR derives from a person aged 18-60 years who received the Ad26.COV2.S COVID-19 vaccine or a placebo. The sequencing here drew on peripheral blood, taken in a trial of Ad26.COV2.S vaccine versus placebo. The rearrangement joined TRBV5-4 to TRBJ2-5, and TRBD1 aligns with 9 junction nucleotides. CDR3 reads: CASSLGQGLQETQYF. The DNA sequence reads TGTGCCAGCAGCTTAGGACAGGGGCTCCAAGAGACCCAGTACTTC. This CDR3, with the reference TRBV5-4 and TRBJ2-5 proteins standing in past its ends, gives the full variable domain ETGVTQSPTHLIKTRGQQVTLRCSSQSGHNTVSWYQQALGQGPQFIFQYYREEENGRGNFPPRFSGLQFPNYSSELNVNALELDDSALYLCASSLGQGLQETQYFGPGTRLLVL.